The 31 T cell receptor beta chains reported below all come from one sample, sequenced in a study of blood T cell repertoires in COVID-19. Using immunoSEQ multiplex PCR, the repertoire was profiled, and TCRdb retains in-frame clones only, with some absent. The table has around 390,000 clones, approximately 90% seen once; the top ten hold around 9.3%. The sample comprised PBMCs or T cells enriched from blood (not recorded which). The receptors derive from a woman aged 45 to 65 who had recovered from COVID-19.

In the case of this clone: Other DNA sequences within the sample encode an identical CDR3. The chain combines TRBV10-3 with TRBJ1-2; D uncertain. V lost 0 bases and J 1 base, leaving 3 bases between the germline ends. CDR3 length: 13 amino acids. Germline V gene lookup returns CDR1 ENHRY and CDR2 SYGVKD. The CDR3 loop is CAISESSNYGYTF. The CDR3, as DNA: TGTGCCATCAGTGAGTCGAGTAACTATGGCTACACCTTC.

This chain joins TRBV6-1 and TRBJ2-1; TRBD1 is a possible D gene (7 bases). V was pared by 2 bases and J by 3 bases, with 17 bases between. CDR1 is MNHNS and CDR2 is SASEGT in the germline V gene. The CDR3 is 17 residues long. The CDR3 sequence: CASSEPHPGGFYNEQFF. The CDR3 DNA follows: TGTGCCAGCAGTGAACCCCACCCAGGGGGGTTCTACAATGAGCAGTTCTTC.

The chain is built from TRBV3-1 (or the pseudogene TRBV3-2) and TRBJ1-2; TRBD1 is a possible D gene (5 bases). Deletions cut 1 base from V and 9 bases from J, with 9 bases between. Germline V gives CDR1 LGHDT, CDR2 YNNKEL (reference sequence). This CDR3 has 12 residues. CDR3 in amino acids: CASSQGGESYTF. As DNA, the CDR3 is TGTGCCAGCAGCCAAGGGGGCGAAAGCTACACCTTC.

The V gene is TRBV28, the J gene TRBJ1-5, with TRBD1 as a possible D gene (5 bases). The CDR3 length is 15 residues. Germline CDR1 reads MDHEN; CDR2 reads SYDVKM. Trimming removed 5 bases at V and 6 bases at J, with 17 bases between. The CDR3 DNA reads as TGTGCCAGCAGTCTCCAGGGCAGGGTCTTTCAGCCCCAGCATTTT. Translating it yields CASSLQGRVFQPQHF.

J is TRBJ2-7 and V is TRBV18; no firm D call. The germline CDR1 and CDR2 sequences are KGHSH and LQKENI. Trimming cost V 4 bases and J 5 bases, with 9 bases left between them. This CDR3 contains 12 residues. CDR3 nucleotide sequence: TGTGCCAGCTCACTACGCTCAGACGAGCAGTACTTC. It yields the protein CASSLRSDEQYF.

The chain combines TRBV5-4 with TRBJ2-3, with a weak D call TRBD2 (6 bases). This CDR3 has 15 amino acids. Trimming took 2 bases from V and 2 from J, leaving 12 bases between them. Germline CDR1 reads SGHNT; CDR2 reads YYREEE (reference sequence). CDR3 nucleotide sequence: TGTGCCAGCAGCTTTAGCGGAGACCTCACAGATACGCAGTATTTT. This codes for CASSFSGDLTDTQYF. Looking up the rest from reference TRBV5-4 and TRBJ2-3 gives the full variable domain: ETGVTQSPTHLIKTRGQQVTLRCSSQSGHNTVSWYQQALGQGPQFIFQYYREEENGRGNFPPRFSGLQFPNYSSELNVNALELDDSALYLCASSFSGDLTDTQYFGPGTRLTVL.

This clone was observed a few times. The rearrangement links TRBV7-2 to TRBJ2-3; 7 nucleotides agree with TRBD1. The CDR3 covers 15 residues. The germline V gene has CDR1 SGHTA and CDR2 FQGNSA. The V and J ends lost 2 bases and 2 bases, in that order; junction bases with no gene match: 4. CDR3 loop: CASSLFGTDTDTQYF. The DNA for the CDR3 is TGTGCCAGCAGCTTATTTGGGACAGACACAGATACGCAGTATTTT.

The CDR3 is CASSGGGQIGSPLHF. The CDR3 DNA follows: TGCGCCAGCAGCGGCGGCGGACAAATTGGTTCACCCCTCCACTTT. V is TRBV5-1 and J is TRBJ1-6; perhaps TRBD1 as D (5 bases). Deletions cut 4 bases from V and 9 bases from J, with 17 bases between. The germline gives CDR1 SGHRS, CDR2 YFSETQ. CDR3 length: 15 amino acids.

V is TRBV3-1 (or the pseudogene TRBV3-2) and J is TRBJ2-5; 8 bases line up with TRBD2. Germline CDR1 reads LGHDT; CDR2 reads YNNKEL (reference sequence). The length of the CDR3 is 14 residues. The ends lost 4 bases at V and 5 bases at J; junction bases unmatched: 6. The CDR3 loop reads CASSPLAGGETQYF. The CDR3 region has the DNA TGTGCCAGCAGCCCCCTAGCGGGCGGGGAGACCCAGTACTTC.

This chain uses TRBV19 with TRBJ1-1; possible D gene TRBD1, 5 bases. Trimming stripped 5 bases from V and 1 base from J, with 20 bases between. The CDR3 has 17 amino acids. CDR1 and CDR2 (germline): LNHDA, SQIVND (reference sequence). Written as DNA, the CDR3 is TGTGCCAGTAGTCCTATGTTAGTCGGGGGAAGGAACACTGAAGCTTTCTTT. Its protein product is CASSPMLVGGRNTEAFF.

This chain connects TRBV6-5 to TRBJ1-1; maybe TRBD1 (5 bases). The CDR3 loop spans 15 amino acids. V lost 5 bases and J lost 0, with 13 bases in between. Per the germline V gene, CDR1 is MNHEY and CDR2 is SVGAGI. CDR3 sequence: CASSTFGGMNTEAFF. The CDR3 DNA reads TGTGCCAGCAGTACCTTTGGGGGGATGAACACTGAAGCTTTCTTT.

The chain combines TRBV12-3 or TRBV12-4 with TRBJ2-2, with D possibly being TRBD2 (6 bases). This CDR3 has 13 amino acids. The V end was cut by 11 bases, the J end by 2 bases, with 12 bases between. The CDR3 DNA follows: TGTGCCTTAGCGGAACGAAACACCGGGGAGCTGTTTTTT. It codes for CALAERNTGELFF.

This sequence joins TRBV3-1 (or the pseudogene TRBV3-2) and TRBJ2-3, with TRBD2 matching 9 bases. V dropped 2 bases and J dropped 0; count of bases not matched to a gene: 3. The germline V gene has CDR1 LGHDT and CDR2 YNNKEL (reference sequence). The CDR3 runs to 16 residues. CDR3 amino acids: CASSQRRGGSTDTQYF. CDR3 DNA sequence: TGTGCCAGCAGCCAAAGGCGGGGGGGGAGCACAGATACGCAGTATTTT.

This clone showed up just a few times. The chain is built from TRBV7-2 and TRBJ1-2, with 8 bases aligning to TRBD1. The trim removed 4 bases at V and 7 bases at J, leaving 8 bases unmatched. This CDR3 is 14 amino acids long. In germline, CDR1 is SGHTA, CDR2 FQGNSA. The CDR3, as DNA: TGTGCCAGCAGCTATGGACAGGGTTTTTCTGGCTACACCTTC. Translation gives CASSYGQGFSGYTF.

The V call is TRBV19, the J call TRBJ1-6, with a possible D match to TRBD1 (5 bases). This CDR3 region has 15 residues. V shed 10 bases and J shed 8 bases, with 21 bases lying between them. Germline V gives CDR1 LNHDA, CDR2 SQIVND (reference sequence). CDR3 loop: CATQRTFIRDSPLHF. CDR3 coding DNA: TGTGCCACACAACGGACATTTATACGGGATTCACCCCTCCACTTT. Filled out from reference TRBV19 and TRBJ1-6, the complete variable domain reads DGGITQSPKYLFRKEGQNVTLSCEQNLNHDAMYWYRQDPGQGLRLIYYSQIVNDFQKGDIAEGYSVSREKKESFPLTVTSAQKNPTAFYLCATQRTFIRDSPLHFGNGTRLTVT.

Worth noting for this clone: Distinct nucleotide sequences in the sample also encode this CDR3. The V call is TRBV7-3, the J call TRBJ1-1, with D possibly TRBD1 on 5 matching bases. The CDR3 has 13 amino acids. Trimming took 4 bases from V and 1 from J, leaving 7 bases between them. Germline CDR1 and CDR2: SGHTA and FQGTGA. The CDR3 DNA is TGTGCCAGCAGCTCCGACAGGAACACTGAAGCTTTCTTT. It translates to CASSSDRNTEAFF.

The chain recombines TRBV7-9 with TRBJ1-6; TRBD1 matches at 9 bases. The CDR3 contains 14 residues. Germline CDR1 is SEHNR and CDR2 is FQNEAQ (reference sequence). J was trimmed by 10 bases and V by 5 bases; bases with no gene match: 6. The CDR3 DNA is TGTGCCAGCAGCCTAACAGGGGGCGACTCACCCCTCCACTTT. This encodes CASSLTGGDSPLHF.

This clone was recorded many times. V is TRBV5-4 and J is TRBJ1-6, with TRBD1 matching 8 bases. With 4 bases clipped from V and 15 bases from J, the junction kept 15 bases outside the gene matches. The germline V gene encodes CDR1 SGHNT and CDR2 YYREEE (reference sequence). The CDR3 runs 15 residues. This CDR3 reads CASSRDDRGINHLHF. CDR3 bases: TGTGCCAGCAGCCGCGACGACAGGGGTATTAATCACCTCCACTTT.

The chain joins TRBV4-2 to TRBJ2-1; 9 bases fit TRBD2. V shed 2 bases, J shed 4 bases, and the junction held 9 bases outside the gene matches. This CDR3 spans 17 amino acids. Germline V gene data show CDR1 as LGHNA and CDR2 as YNFKEQ. In DNA, the CDR3 is TGTGCCAGCAGCCAAATTACCGCTAGCGGGGCGTACAATGAGCAGTTCTTC. This codes for CASSQITASGAYNEQFF.

This chain links TRBV28 with TRBJ2-7; 7 bases align to TRBD1. V trimming: 7 bases; J trimming: 1 base; junction bases outside the gene matches: 7. The CDR3 spans 14 residues. Germline V gene lookup returns CDR1 MDHEN and CDR2 SYDVKM. The CDR3 DNA sequence: TGTGCCAGCAAGTTTGGGGACAGTTCCTACGAGCAGTACTTC. The encoded protein is CASKFGDSSYEQYF.

This clone was counted ten times or more. V gene TRBV25-1 combines with J gene TRBJ2-7, with a possible D match to TRBD2 (5 bases). V lost 3 bases to trimming and J lost 4 bases, with 10 bases between them. Germline V gene data show CDR1 as MGHDK and CDR2 as SYGVNS. The CDR3 length is 13 residues. The CDR3 region has the DNA TGTGCCAGCAGTGACAAGGAGGAATACGAGCAGTACTTC. It is translated as CASSDKEEYEQYF.

The chain recombines TRBV19 with TRBJ2-7, with 9 bases lining up with TRBD1. Germline CDR1 is LNHDA and CDR2 is SQIVND (reference sequence). There are 14 residues in the CDR3. Trimming at V came to 6 bases and at J to 6 bases, leaving 9 bases not matched to a gene. CDR3 coding DNA: TGTGCCAGTAGGACGCCGGGACAGGGAACCGAGCAGTACTTC. It yields the protein CASRTPGQGTEQYF.

This chain links TRBV21-1 with TRBJ1-4. TRBV21-1 is described as a pseudogene. The CDR3 totals 14 residues. The CDR3 loop is CASTPTFFNEKLFF. CDR3 sequence (DNA): TGTGCCAGCACCCCGACTTTCTTTAATGAAAAACTGTTTTTT.

The table lists this clone with a count of one. The chain combines TRBV3-1 (or the pseudogene TRBV3-2) with TRBJ1-3; 10 bases match TRBD1. V shed 3 bases and J 11 bases; nucleotides not matched to a gene: 16. The CDR3 sequence is 17 residues long. Germline values: CDR1 LGHDT, CDR2 YNNKEL (reference sequence). The CDR3 DNA reads as TGTGCCAGCAGCCAGATTCAAACCCCGGGACAGGGGAACGCCATATATTTT. As protein: CASSQIQTPGQGNAIYF.

The rearrangement links TRBV19 to TRBJ2-1, with D possibly matching TRBD2 (6 bases). The CDR3 has 17 residues. Trimming left V 7 bases short and J 0 bases short, with 19 bases between. In germline, CDR1 is LNHDA, CDR2 SQIVND (reference sequence). For the CDR3, the DNA is TGTGCCAGTATGGGAGGCGGGACTCCAAACTCCTACAATGAGCAGTTCTTC. Amino acids: CASMGGGTPNSYNEQFF.

The chain uses TRBV5-8 and TRBJ2-5, with TRBD2 matching 12 bases. Trimming at V came to 4 bases and at J to 2 bases, leaving 6 bases not matched to a gene. Germline V gene sequence: CDR1 SGHTS, CDR2 YDEGEE. This CDR3 spans 16 amino acids. The CDR3 loop is CASSPGLAGPQETQYF. The CDR3 DNA follows: TGTGCCAGCAGCCCCGGACTAGCGGGGCCTCAAGAGACCCAGTACTTC.

The V gene is TRBV28, the J gene TRBJ1-6; TRBD1 matches 9 bases. The CDR3 sequence is 16 residues long. V shed 2 bases and J 6 bases; nucleotides not matched to a gene: 5. The germline V gene has CDR1 MDHEN and CDR2 SYDVKM. CDR3 protein: CASSLGTGSTNSPLHF. The CDR3 coding sequence is TGTGCCAGCAGTTTAGGGACAGGGAGTACTAATTCACCCCTCCACTTT.

This clone has only a few counts. The rearrangement uses TRBV6-5 and TRBJ1-1; D is ambiguous. CDR1 is MNHEY and CDR2 is SVGAGI in the germline V gene. Trimming took 6 bases from V and 2 from J, leaving 7 bases between them. This CDR3 is 12 amino acids long. CDR3 sequence reads: CASSGDNTEAFF. The CDR3 DNA reads TGTGCCAGCAGCGGAGATAACACTGAAGCTTTCTTT.

The chain couples TRBV2 to TRBJ2-2; 7 nucleotides agree with TRBD1. The CDR3 is 13 residues long. Per the germline V gene, CDR1 is SNHLY and CDR2 is FYNNEI. V was clipped by 5 bases and J by 3 bases; unmatched bases: 0. The CDR3 protein is CASSTGDTGELFF. In DNA form, the CDR3 reads TGTGCCAGCAGTACAGGGGACACCGGGGAGCTGTTTTTT.

This clone turned up a few times. This sequence joins TRBV30 and TRBJ2-7; no clear D gene. The germline V gene encodes CDR1 GTSNPN and CDR2 SVGIG (reference sequence). Trimming removed 4 bases from V and 1 base from J, with 11 bases in between. The CDR3 covers 13 residues. The CDR3 loop is CAWTNERSYEQYF. CDR3 sequence (DNA): TGTGCCTGGACCAACGAGAGGTCCTACGAGCAGTACTTC.

This rearrangement joins TRBV4-2 to TRBJ1-4; no definite D call. The V gene lost 0 bases and the J gene lost 7 bases, with 6 bases spanning the gap. The CDR3 runs to 13 residues. CDR1 is LGHNA and CDR2 is YNFKEQ in the germline V gene. The CDR3 spells CASSQDKSEKLFF. In DNA form, the CDR3 reads TGTGCCAGCAGCCAAGATAAGAGTGAAAAACTGTTTTTT.